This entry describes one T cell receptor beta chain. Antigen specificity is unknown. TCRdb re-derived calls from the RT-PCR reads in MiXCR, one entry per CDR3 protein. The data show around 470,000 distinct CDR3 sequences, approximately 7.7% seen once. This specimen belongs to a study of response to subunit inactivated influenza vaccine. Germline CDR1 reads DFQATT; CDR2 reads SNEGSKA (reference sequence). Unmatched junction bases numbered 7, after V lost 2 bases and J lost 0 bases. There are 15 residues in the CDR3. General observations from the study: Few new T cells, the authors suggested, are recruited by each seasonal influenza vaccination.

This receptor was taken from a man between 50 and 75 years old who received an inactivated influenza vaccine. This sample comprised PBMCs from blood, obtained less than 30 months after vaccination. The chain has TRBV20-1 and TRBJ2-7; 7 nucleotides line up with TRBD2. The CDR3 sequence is CSARRRTGGSYEQYF. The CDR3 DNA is TGCAGTGCTAGAAGGAGAACGGGAGGCTCCTACGAGCAGTACTTC.